These 18 T cell receptor beta chains were all obtained from the same sample, sequenced in a study of T cells in Graves' hyperthyroidism and ophthalmopathy. RNA transcripts served as the template for amplifying TCR beta CDR3 regions. First-round RT-PCR targeting the TCR CDR3 was performed with the HTBI primer set. TCRdb redid the calling of the multiplex PCR reads with MiXCR, one entry per CDR3 protein. The repertoire has approximately 700,000 distinct CDR3 sequences, roughly 17% of them found once; the top ten carry over 7.5%. Sequences were obtained from blood. The receptors here all came from a man younger than 30 with Graves' hyperthyroidism.

The rearrangement joins TRBV19 to TRBJ1-5; 9 bases fit TRBD1. V lost 6 bases and J lost 6; bases outside the gene matches: 3. The CDR3 length is 13 residues. Germline CDR1 is LNHDA and CDR2 is SQIVND (reference sequence). The CDR3 coding sequence is TGTGCCAGTAGCAGGACAGGGGTTCAGCCCCAGCATTTT. Protein product: CASSRTGVQPQHF.

A few counts support this clonotype. The rearrangement joins TRBV20-1 to TRBJ2-1; 9 nucleotides match TRBD2. Germline CDR1 and CDR2: DFQATT and SNEGSKA (reference sequence). V lost 4 bases to trimming and J lost 4 bases; unmatched junction nucleotides: 11. This CDR3 is 16 amino acids long. The CDR3 DNA is TGCAGTGCTAACCCTCAGACTAGCGGAACTTACAATGAGCAGTTCTTC. Translating it yields CSANPQTSGTYNEQFF.

As concerns this clonotype: Compared with germline, one end of the junction differs, possibly owing to a read error. The chain uses TRBV29-1 and TRBJ1-2; the D gene is possibly TRBD1 (5 bases). The CDR3 has 12 residues. Germline V gene lookup returns CDR1 SQVTM and CDR2 ANQGSEA. The CDR3 is CSVEQGAGGHTF. The CDR3 coding sequence is TGCAGCGTTGAACAGGGAGCGGGTGGCCACACCTTC.

This clonotype was counted between two and nine times. The chain has TRBV4-1 and TRBJ2-7; 7 bases map to TRBD1. The germline gives CDR1 MGHRA, CDR2 YSYEKL. The V and J ends lost 4 bases and 5 bases, in that order; junction bases with no gene match: 11. The CDR3 runs to 15 residues. The CDR3 DNA reads as TGCGCCAGCAGCCGCGTCCCAGACAGGGCAGACGAGCAGTACTTC. Encoded protein: CASSRVPDRADEQYF.

V usage is TRBV5-1 and J usage is TRBJ2-3; tentatively, D is TRBD1 (6 bases). This CDR3 has 15 amino acids. Per germline, CDR1 SGHRS and CDR2 YFSETQ. Trimming cost V 5 bases and J 2 bases, with 15 bases left between them. CDR3 sequence: CASRDPRGSTDTQYF. CDR3 sequence (DNA): TGCGCCAGCAGGGACCCCAGGGGATCCACAGATACGCAGTATTTT.

This chain's CDR3 is CAIRPTASGGQETQYF. The CDR3 DNA follows: TGTGCCATCCGCCCGACTGCTAGCGGGGGCCAAGAGACCCAGTACTTC. This chain joins TRBV27 and TRBJ2-5; 10 bases agree with TRBD2. CDR3 length: 16 residues. Germline V lookup: CDR1 MNHEY, CDR2 SMNVEV (reference sequence). V lost 10 bases, J lost 1 base, and 12 bases stayed unmatched.

This clonotype was seen ten or more times. CDR3 DNA sequence: TGTGCCAGCAGTGTCAACGGATACAATGAGCAGTTCTTC. It is translated as CASSVNGYNEQFF. The chain has TRBV2 and TRBJ2-1; no clear D gene. Trimming took off 4 bases at V and 4 bases at J, with 8 bases between the two ends. This CDR3 spans 13 amino acids. CDR1 is SNHLY, CDR2 FYNNEI, per germline.

The sample holds many counts of this clonotype. The J gene is TRBJ2-7, the V gene TRBV30; D perhaps matches TRBD1 (7 bases). CDR3 length equals 13 residues. V lost 1 base to trimming and J lost 5 bases, with 12 bases between them. Germline loops: CDR1 GTSNPN, CDR2 SVGIG (reference sequence). CDR3 in amino acids: CAWSAGGTDEQYF. For the CDR3, the DNA is TGTGCCTGGAGTGCCGGAGGGACAGACGAGCAGTACTTC.

Many counts were recorded for this clonotype. This sequence joins TRBV30 and TRBJ2-2; D gene unclear. Trimming cost V 0 bases and J 5 bases, with 7 bases left between them. The CDR3 spans 13 residues. The germline V gene has CDR1 GTSNPN and CDR2 SVGIG (reference sequence). In DNA, the CDR3 is TGTGCCTGGAGTGTTGGTGGGACCGGGGAGCTGTTTTTT. Protein sequence: CAWSVGGTGELFF.

The table lists this clonotype with many counts. The genes are TRBV7-9 and TRBJ2-1; 8 positions match TRBD2. V dropped 5 bases and J dropped 5; count of bases not matched to a gene: 5. The germline CDR1 and CDR2 sequences are SEHNR and FQNEAQ (reference sequence). The length of the CDR3 is 14 residues. CDR3 residues: CASSGLAVDNEQFF. The CDR3 bases are TGTGCCAGCAGCGGACTAGCAGTCGACAATGAGCAGTTCTTC.

This clonotype was detected many times. One junction end does not reproduce the germline sequence, and a read error may be involved. The chain employs TRBV5-1 and TRBJ1-1; D possibly corresponds to TRBD1 (6 bases). Germline CDR1 SGHRS, CDR2 YFSETQ. The CDR3 runs 15 residues. CDR3 residues: CASSLGGLGNTEAFF. The CDR3 DNA is TGTGCCAGCAGTTTAGGGGGGCTGGGGAACACTGAAGCTTTCTTT.

This clonotype has at least ten counts. The rearrangement links TRBV29-1 to TRBJ2-7; weak D call: TRBD2 (6 bases). Germline-derived CDR1 and CDR2 are SQVTM and ANQGSEA. Trimming took 4 bases from V and 0 from J, leaving 10 bases between them. This CDR3 comprises 13 residues. The CDR3 loop is CSVGRGVSYEQYF. In DNA form, the CDR3 reads TGCAGCGTTGGGAGGGGTGTCTCCTACGAGCAGTACTTC.

This clonotype was seen repeatedly, ten times or more. The genes are TRBV2 and TRBJ2-1; 11 bases align to TRBD2. The CDR3 totals 16 residues. J lost 0 bases, V lost 7 bases, and 5 bases had no gene match. Germline CDR1 is SNHLY and CDR2 is FYNNEI. The CDR3 DNA reads as TGTGCCAGCATACTAGCGGGAGTGAGCTCCTACAATGAGCAGTTCTTC. Residues: CASILAGVSSYNEQFF.

In this sample, this clonotype turned up many times. The chain carries TRBV12-3 or TRBV12-4 and TRBJ2-2; possibly TRBD1 for D (5 bases). Trimming removed 6 bases at V and 3 bases at J, with 14 bases between. This CDR3 contains 15 residues. The CDR3 region has the DNA TGTGCCAGCAGATCGAAACCGACAGACACCGGGGAGCTGTTTTTT. The encoded protein is CASRSKPTDTGELFF.

The table lists this clonotype with many counts. The V and J genes are TRBV18 and TRBJ1-2; 8 bases fit TRBD1. V was pared by 2 bases and J by 4 bases, with 6 bases of the junction left unmatched. Germline loops: CDR1 KGHSH, CDR2 LQKENI. The CDR3 contains 15 residues. CDR3 sequence reads: CASSPGQGAGYGYTF. CDR3 DNA sequence: TGTGCCAGCTCACCAGGCCAGGGGGCTGGCTATGGCTACACCTTC.

This clonotype showed up just a few times. V is TRBV30 and J is TRBJ2-7, with 10 positions matching TRBD2. CDR3 length equals 16 residues. V was clipped by 1 base and J by 2 bases; unmatched bases: 8. The germline V gene has CDR1 GTSNPN and CDR2 SVGIG (reference sequence). The CDR3 nucleotides are TGTGCCTGGAGTGACATTAGACTAGCGGGTGCCTACGAGCAGTACTTC. Residues: CAWSDIRLAGAYEQYF.

This clonotype was seen many times. The rearrangement links TRBV27 to TRBJ2-7, with D possibly TRBD2 on 5 matching bases. The CDR3 extends over 14 amino acids. V was cut by 2 bases and J by 0 bases, with 8 bases left in between. In germline, CDR1 is MNHEY, CDR2 SMNVEV (reference sequence). CDR3 nucleotide sequence: TGTGCCAGCAGTTTAGCGGGCCGCTCCTACGAGCAGTACTTC. It yields the protein CASSLAGRSYEQYF.

This clonotype was counted many times. The chain carries TRBV9 and TRBJ1-2, with a possible D match to TRBD1 (6 bases). In germline, CDR1 is SGDLS, CDR2 YYNGEE. V gave up 3 bases and J gave up 4 bases, with 13 bases separating them. There are 14 residues in the CDR3. The CDR3 loop is CASSAVGGPYGYTF. The CDR3 bases are TGTGCCAGCAGCGCCGTAGGGGGTCCCTATGGCTACACCTTC.